The rows below give T cell receptor beta chains drawn from one sample of a study of radiation and T cells in renal cell carcinoma. TCRdb's copy holds only in-frame clones and misses some; the assay was immunoSEQ multiplex PCR. The sample carries 150,000 to 200,000 clones, roughly nine tenths recorded once. The material was blood, obtained from a patient whose treatment included radiotherapy and nephrectomy. These receptors were taken from a woman in her 50s with renal cell carcinoma. The CDR3 runs from the conserved cysteine through the conserved F or W.

len: 13
v_gene: TRBV4-1
j_gene: TRBJ1-4
CDR3aa: CASSRQANEKLFF

len: 11
v_gene: TRBV7-9
j_gene: TRBJ1-1
CDR3aa: CASRSSTEAFF

len: 13
v_gene: TRBV6-5
j_gene: TRBJ1-1
CDR3aa: CASSYSNGLEAFF

len: 13
v_gene: TRBV29-1
j_gene: TRBJ1-1
CDR3aa: CSVEPGGNTEAFF

len: 16
v_gene: TRBV7-2
j_gene: TRBJ1-5
CDR3aa: CASSLEVMTDNQPQHF

len: 15
v_gene: TRBV7-2
j_gene: TRBJ1-6
CDR3aa: CASSLDGAVGSPLHF

len: 14
v_gene: TRBV5-1
j_gene: TRBJ1-5
CDR3aa: CASSPTDSNQPQHF

len: 17
v_gene: TRBV7-2
j_gene: TRBJ2-2
CDR3aa: CASSLAVGGQRTGELFF

len: 15
v_gene: TRBV4-3
j_gene: TRBJ2-7
CDR3aa: CASSQVGDTSYEQYF

len: 14
v_gene: TRBV5-1
j_gene: TRBJ1-2
CDR3aa: CASSLSGVAGGYTF

len: 11
v_gene: TRBV25-1
j_gene: TRBJ2-5
CDR3aa: CASTRGETQYF

len: 15
v_gene: TRBV6-1
j_gene: TRBJ2-7
CDR3aa: CASSEGQVYSYEQYF

len: 16
v_gene: TRBV9
j_gene: TRBJ1-6
CDR3aa: CASSPRTGFGVSPLHF

len: 13
v_gene: TRBV7-2
j_gene: TRBJ1-2
CDR3aa: CASSHGGVYGYTF

len: 13
v_gene: TRBV6-4
j_gene: TRBJ1-6
CDR3aa: CASSADRDSPLHF

len: 18
v_gene: TRBV1
j_gene: TRBJ2-3
CDR3aa: CTSSQEGEPNVPTDTQYF

len: 14
v_gene: TRBV7-2
j_gene: TRBJ2-5
CDR3aa: CASSNRKGQETQYF

len: 17
v_gene: TRBV11-1
j_gene: TRBJ2-7
CDR3aa: CASSLLAGELIPYEQYF

len: 17
v_gene: TRBV9
j_gene: TRBJ2-3
CDR3aa: CASSVGLVGESTDTQYF

len: 13
v_gene: TRBV6-5
j_gene: TRBJ2-7
CDR3aa: CASSYGTGGEQYF

len: 16
v_gene: TRBV28
j_gene: TRBJ1-3
CDR3aa: CASSLGGSFSGNTIYF

len: 15
v_gene: TRBV6-1
j_gene: TRBJ1-2
CDR3aa: CASRTDRVGDYGYTF

len: 11
v_gene: TRBV20-1
j_gene: TRBJ2-1
CDR3aa: CSAEQGQKQFF

len: 17
v_gene: TRBV9
j_gene: TRBJ1-4
CDR3aa: CASSGESSSRFTEKLFF

len: 14
v_gene: TRBV5-1
j_gene: TRBJ2-7
CDR3aa: CASSFTGSSYEQYF

len: 13
v_gene: TRBV6-5
j_gene: TRBJ1-5
CDR3aa: CASSYSRQQPQHF

len: 16
v_gene: TRBV19
j_gene: TRBJ2-1
CDR3aa: CASSNPPGGSYNEQFF

len: 15
v_gene: TRBV19
j_gene: TRBJ1-3
CDR3aa: CASSTNFISGNTIYF

len: 14
v_gene: TRBV30
j_gene: TRBJ2-5
CDR3aa: CAWTGGVVSGAQYF

len: 19
v_gene: TRBV7-2
j_gene: TRBJ2-3
CDR3aa: CASSLGLAGGPTSTDTQYF

len: 13
v_gene: TRBV6-5
j_gene: TRBJ2-6
CDR3aa: CASSKSGANVLTF

len: 16
v_gene: TRBV5-4
j_gene: TRBJ2-7
CDR3aa: CASSLIERGSSYEQYF

len: 16
v_gene: TRBV4-1
j_gene: TRBJ2-1
CDR3aa: CASSQDQLTSYNEQFF

len: 13
v_gene: TRBV11-3
j_gene: TRBJ1-1
CDR3aa: CASSHIMNTEAFF